This TCR beta chain was identified in a study of CD8+ T cells in alopecia areata. Study overall: C3H/HeJ donors aged roughly 6-12 months with spontaneous alopecia supplied skin grafted onto roughly 6-10-week-old female C3H/HeJ mice. Study conclusions and caveats: With patients, TCR sharing proved less clear than in mice, a difference possibly related to HLA. Affected lesional scalp, above all in alopecia totalis/universalis, was more clonal than normal scalp. When scalp samples are sequenced, resident alphabeta T cells of normal skin are also captured.

This clone was seen more than once but under ten times. Antigen unknown. Gene names are the mouse ones. The CDR3 extends 4 residues past the end of the read, so its final part is completed from the germline J gene. Trimming pared 0 bases from V and 3 bases from J, leaving 12 bases between. This CDR3 has 15 amino acids. The germline gives CDR1 GKSSPN, CDR2 SITVG. After pooling, cutaneous lymph node cells were sorted with CD4, CD8alpha, NKG2D, NKG2ACE and other markers. RNA extraction and reverse transcription yielded cDNA as sequencing template. Only in-frame clones appear in the TCRdb table, and some are missing; sequencing was by immunoSEQ multiplex PCR. The profile covers about 270,000 clones, none occurring a single time.

The sequencing sample was made of CD4+ T cells sorted from a lymph node. V is TRBV31 and J is TRBJ2-1; TRBD1 is a possible D gene (6 bases). The clonotype originates from a C3H/HeJ mouse with alopecia areata. Mouse MHC haplotype: H2-k. CDR3 bases read: TGTGCCTGGAGTCTAAGGCAGGGGCCCTATGCT. Translation: CAWSLRQGPYA. The full CDR3 protein reads CAWSLRQGPYAEQFF. Full variable domain (rest looked up from reference TRBV31 and TRBJ2-1): AQTIHQWPVAEIKAVGSPLSLGCTIKGKSSPNLYWYWQATGGTLQQLFYSITVGQVESVVQLNLSASRPKDDQFILSTEKLLLSHSGFYLCAWSLRQGPYAEQFFGPGTRLTVL.